These 10 T cell receptor beta chains share one sample of origin, sequenced in a study of T cells expressing NK-cell markers. Reanalyzing the 5' RACE reads, TCRdb keeps one entry per CDR3 protein, without DNA. This sample contains roughly 180,000 distinct CDR3 sequences. Sample: blood T cells: a sorted CD56 or NKG2C T cell subset, CD4+ or CD8+ T cells, or bulk PBMC T cells (not recorded which). These receptors came from a man aged 18-75 years in good health.

The chain couples TRBV20-1 to TRBJ1-1; TCRdb selects TRBD1, and the lack of DNA leaves this call unchecked. This CDR3 is 17 amino acids long. Per the germline V gene, CDR1 is DFQATT and CDR2 is SNEGSKA (reference sequence). The CDR3 sequence: CSARDAGQGVGGTEAFF.

The chain couples TRBV7-9 to TRBJ2-7; TCRdb's D gene call, TRBD2, goes unchecked for lack of DNA. Germline assignment: CDR1 SEHNR and CDR2 FQNEAQ (reference sequence). This CDR3 is 16 amino acids long. The CDR3 region is CASSRTGTSGGDEQYF.

The rearrangement joins TRBV7-2 to TRBJ1-6; the TRBD1 assignment by TCRdb is unverifiable without DNA. The CDR3 totals 15 residues. From germline, CDR1 is SGHTA and CDR2 FQGNSA. The CDR3 protein is CASSLVAGVNSPLHF.

This sequence joins TRBV25-1 and TRBJ1-4; checking the TCRdb D call of TRBD1 is not possible without DNA. The germline CDR1 and CDR2 sequences are MGHDK and SYGVNS. The CDR3 loop spans 14 amino acids. The CDR3 sequence is CASSEWGETEKLFF. Variable domain in full (rest from reference TRBV25-1 and TRBJ1-4): EADIYQTPRYLVIGTGKKITLECSQTMGHDKMYWYQQDPGMELHLIHYSYGVNSTEKGDLSSESTVSRIRTEHFPLTLESARPSHTSQYLCASSEWGETEKLFFGSGTQLSVL.

V gene TRBV7-2 combines with J gene TRBJ2-3. Germline loops: CDR1 SGHTA, CDR2 FQGNSA. The CDR3 length is 11 residues. The chain's CDR3 is CASLCGDTQYF.

J is TRBJ2-7 and V is TRBV6-1. The length of the CDR3 is 13 residues. Germline CDR1 reads MNHNS; CDR2 reads SASEGT. The CDR3 here is CASIGAYLGEQYF.

This chain joins TRBV29-1 and TRBJ1-2; the TCRdb call, TRBD1, lacks DNA for checking. The CDR3 spans 13 residues. Germline assignment: CDR1 SQVTM and CDR2 ANQGSEA. This chain's CDR3 is CSVTGGFDYGYTF.

V is TRBV5-4 and J is TRBJ2-7; TCRdb's D call, TRBD1, is unchecked because there is no DNA. The CDR3 is 16 residues long. The germline gives CDR1 SGHNT, CDR2 YYREEE (reference sequence). CDR3 protein: CASSSLPGQGKYEQYF.

The chain uses TRBV20-1 and TRBJ1-1; there is no DNA to check the TCRdb D call of TRBD1. Germline CDR1 and CDR2: DFQATT and SNEGSKA (reference sequence). The CDR3 runs 14 residues. The CDR3: CSATPDRGWTEAFF.

This chain's CDR3 is CASSPGTKPNEQFF. The V gene is TRBV3-1, the J gene TRBJ2-1; absent DNA, TCRdb's TRBD2 call cannot be checked. The CDR3 length is 14 residues. Per the germline V gene, CDR1 is LGHDT and CDR2 is YNNKEL (reference sequence).